The clone carrying this T cell receptor (beta chain) was recorded only once. Germline-derived CDR1 and CDR2 are SGHRS and YFSETQ. This CDR3 region has 15 residues. Germline trimming cut 0 bases from V and 4 bases from J; bases unmatched to any gene: 3. The entry originates in a study of cytomegalovirus exposure and HLA in healthy donors. Libraries were prepared by immunoSEQ multiplex PCR; TCRdb keeps only in-frame clonotypes and omits some of them. The sample contains roughly 350,000 clones, 75% to 90% of which appear only once. The receptor comes from a woman aged 18-29 years in good health and CMV-seronegative. The V and J genes are TRBV5-1 and TRBJ2-5; TRBD2 aligns across 10 bases. Source material: PBMCs. In nucleotides, the CDR3 is TGCGCCAGCAGCTTGGGTAGCGGGAGGCGAGAGACCCAGTACTTC. It is translated as CASSLGSGRRETQYF.